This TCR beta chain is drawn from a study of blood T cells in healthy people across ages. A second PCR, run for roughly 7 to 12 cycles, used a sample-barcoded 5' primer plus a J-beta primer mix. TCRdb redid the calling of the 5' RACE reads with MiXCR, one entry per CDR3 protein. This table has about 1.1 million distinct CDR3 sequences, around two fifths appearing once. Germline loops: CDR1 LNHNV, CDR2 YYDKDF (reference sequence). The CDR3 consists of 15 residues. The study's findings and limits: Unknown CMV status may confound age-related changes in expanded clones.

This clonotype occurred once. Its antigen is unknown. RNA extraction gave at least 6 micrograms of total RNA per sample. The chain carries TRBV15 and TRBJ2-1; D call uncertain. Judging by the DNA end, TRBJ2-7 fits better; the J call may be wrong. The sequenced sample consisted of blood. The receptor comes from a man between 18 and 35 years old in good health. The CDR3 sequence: CATSRALSSYNEQYF. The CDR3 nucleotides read TGTGCCACCAGCAGAGCTCTCAGCTCCTACAATGAGCAGTACTTC.